This record concerns one T cell receptor (beta chain) sequence. The antigen is unknown. The sample is drawn from a study of shared clonotypes between healthy human individuals. Overall study results and limits: Rarefaction curves obtained for sorted subsets showed sequencing incomplete despite large depth.

It was CD45RO-negative cells, positively selected for CCR7, that made up naive CD8 cells, with terminally differentiated effector memory CD45RA+ cells excluded. The authors ran the assay at deep level. Assay used: immunoSEQ multiplex PCR; TCRdb lists only in-frame clones, some missing. The sample lists roughly 2,000,000 clones; 93% were seen once. CDR1 LNHDA and CDR2 SQIVND come from the germline V gene (reference sequence). The CDR3 runs to 15 residues. With 9 bases removed from V and 0 bases from J, the gap between germline ends came to 15 bases. The TCR comes from a man aged 18 to 29 in good health. Some clones in this sample may be carry-over from other donors' samples. This chain connects TRBV19 to TRBJ1-5; D uncertain. The sequenced material came from naive CD8+ T cells from PBMCs. The CDR3: CASLTQHNSNQPQHF. The CDR3 DNA is TGTGCCAGCCTTACACAGCACAATAGCAATCAGCCCCAGCATTTT.